Below, 27 T cell receptor beta chains from the same sample are listed, as sequenced in a study of control samples from healthy donors and cancer patients. Sequenced by immunoSEQ multiplex PCR; TCRdb stores in-frame clones only, minus some. The data contain 100,000 to 150,000 clones, around 92% of them seen just once; the ten biggest clones take up 6% to 9.5%. The sequencing input was PBMCs. Receptor source: a man between 50 and 59 years old with head and neck cancer.

This clone was found once. The chain is built from TRBV6-4 and TRBJ2-3; D is unresolved. The CDR3 extends over 13 amino acids. Germline loops: CDR1 MRHNA, CDR2 SNTAGT. With 1 base removed from V and 11 bases from J, the gap between germline ends came to 13 bases. CDR3 loop: CASSDFPQGKQYF. The CDR3 DNA follows: TGTGCCAGCAGTGACTTTCCCCAAGGAAAGCAGTATTTT.

V usage is TRBV7-9 and J usage is TRBJ1-3, with D possibly being TRBD1 (6 bases). The CDR3 runs to 19 residues. From germline, CDR1 is SEHNR and CDR2 FQNEAQ (reference sequence). Trimming cost V 2 bases and J 0 bases, with 20 bases left between them. The CDR3 loop reads CASSLLLLRGPYSGNTIYF. In nucleotides, the CDR3 is TGTGCCAGCAGCTTACTCCTTTTGCGGGGGCCCTACTCTGGAAACACCATATATTTT.

The chain couples TRBV5-6 to TRBJ2-5, with 7 bases matching TRBD1. The germline gives CDR1 SGHDT, CDR2 YYEEEE. V was clipped by 4 bases and J by 1 base; unmatched bases: 1. The length of the CDR3 is 13 residues. The CDR3 nucleotides are TGTGCCAGCAGCGGACAGGTCCAAGAGACCCAGTACTTC. Translated: CASSGQVQETQYF.

The V gene is TRBV5-1, the J gene TRBJ1-6, with 7 bases lining up with TRBD1. Germline values: CDR1 SGHRS, CDR2 YFSETQ. Losses at the gene ends were 0 bases for V and 9 bases for J; bases not matched to a gene: 9. There are 16 residues in the CDR3. CDR3: CASSLAAGGSRSPLHF. The CDR3 bases are TGCGCCAGCAGCTTGGCCGCAGGGGGTAGTCGTTCACCCCTCCACTTT.

The V call is TRBV11-3, the J call TRBJ2-3; 12 positions match TRBD1. This CDR3 region has 16 residues. V gave up 6 bases and J gave up 2 bases; unmatched junction bases: 6. The germline V gene has CDR1 SGHNT and CDR2 YENEEA. CDR3 bases: TGTGCCAGCAGTCCCGGGACAGGGGGCTACACAGATACGCAGTATTTT. Encoded protein: CASSPGTGGYTDTQYF.

The chain employs TRBV5-1 and TRBJ2-5; TRBD1 aligns across 7 bases. Germline loops: CDR1 SGHRS, CDR2 YFSETQ. The CDR3 totals 16 residues. V dropped 4 bases and J dropped 7; count of bases not matched to a gene: 16. CDR3 loop: CASSGGQARQTRTQYF. The CDR3 DNA sequence: TGCGCCAGCAGCGGCGGACAGGCCCGCCAAACAAGGACCCAGTACTTC.

The chain uses TRBV7-9 and TRBJ2-3, with D perhaps being TRBD1 or TRBD2 (5 bases each). Germline V CDR1 and CDR2: SEHNR, FQNEAQ (reference sequence). The CDR3 contains 14 residues. The V end was cut by 5 bases, the J end by 4 bases, with 13 bases between. The CDR3 region has the DNA TGTGCCAGCAGCCAATCGCAGGGAGCAGATACGCAGTATTTT. Amino acids: CASSQSQGADTQYF.

A single count supports this clone. The chain is built from TRBV7-9 and TRBJ1-6, with a possible D match to TRBD1 (6 bases). Germline loops: CDR1 SEHNR, CDR2 FQNEAQ (reference sequence). V was pared by 6 bases and J by 13 bases, with 16 bases between. This CDR3 is 13 amino acids long. Written as DNA, the CDR3 is TGTGCCAGCAGTTTTACAGGGTCTTATCCCCTCCACTTT. As protein: CASSFTGSYPLHF.

The chain combines TRBV27 with TRBJ2-3; D gene unclear. Germline V lookup: CDR1 MNHEY, CDR2 SMNVEV (reference sequence). The CDR3 is 13 residues long. With 6 bases removed from V and 8 bases from J, the gap between germline ends came to 15 bases. The CDR3: CASSPPYSGTQYF. The CDR3 nucleotides read TGTGCCAGCAGCCCCCCCTACTCGGGTACGCAGTATTTT.

The gene calls are TRBV6-5 and TRBJ2-7, with D perhaps matching TRBD1 (6 bases). The CDR3 runs 12 residues. Trimming pared 9 bases from V and 6 bases from J, leaving 15 bases between. Germline V gene data show CDR1 as MNHEY and CDR2 as SVGAGI. The CDR3 region has the DNA TGTGCCAGTCGGGCAGGGGCTGCCGAGCAGTACTTC. Encoded protein: CASRAGAAEQYF.

This chain uses TRBV2 with TRBJ2-3; no clear D. This CDR3 has 17 residues. V shed 3 bases and J shed 6 bases, with 22 bases lying between them. Germline lookup yields CDR1 SNHLY and CDR2 FYNNEI. As DNA, the CDR3 is TGTGCCAGCAGTGATCGGACGTACCTCGAAAAAATGGATACGCAGTATTTT. Residues: CASSDRTYLEKMDTQYF.

This chain links TRBV18 with TRBJ1-6; D gene unclear. Germline V lookup: CDR1 KGHSH, CDR2 LQKENI. This CDR3 is built from 18 residues. Trimming stripped 3 bases from V and 10 bases from J, with 25 bases between. The CDR3 sequence is CASSPVGIARSSISPLHF. DNA for the CDR3: TGTGCCAGCTCACCGGTAGGGATAGCCAGAAGTAGTATATCACCCCTCCACTTT.

The chain couples TRBV5-4 to TRBJ1-3; the D is unclear. Germline CDR1 reads SGHNT; CDR2 reads YYREEE (reference sequence). The CDR3 covers 12 residues. With 0 bases removed from V and 4 bases from J, the gap between germline ends came to 2 bases. The chain's CDR3 is CASSLDGNTIYF. CDR3 nucleotides: TGTGCCAGCAGCTTGGACGGAAACACCATATATTTT.

The chain joins TRBV28 to TRBJ1-2, with D possibly being TRBD1 (6 bases). Germline V gene sequence: CDR1 MDHEN, CDR2 SYDVKM. The CDR3 spans 12 residues. The V end lost 4 bases, the J end lost 12 bases, and 15 bases lay between the germline ends. CDR3 protein: CASSSPSGENTF. CDR3 coding DNA: TGTGCCAGCAGTTCCCCGTCAGGGGAGAACACCTTC.

This chain uses TRBV10-3 with TRBJ2-7; D ambiguous. With 0 bases removed from V and 5 bases from J, the gap between germline ends came to 5 bases. From germline, CDR1 is ENHRY and CDR2 SYGVKD. The CDR3 runs to 12 residues. The CDR3 is CAISESANEQYF. CDR3 coding DNA: TGTGCCATCAGTGAGTCAGCCAACGAGCAGTACTTC.

The chain combines TRBV2 with TRBJ1-2, with 7 bases that match TRBD1. The germline V gene has CDR1 SNHLY and CDR2 FYNNEI. This CDR3 contains 15 residues. V shed 9 bases and J 2 bases; nucleotides not matched to a gene: 12. In DNA, the CDR3 is TGTGCCAGGAGCCTCGGCGGGACAGCCAACTATGGCTACACCTTC. Translating gives CARSLGGTANYGYTF.

The gene calls are TRBV5-1 and TRBJ1-2; tentative D call: TRBD1 (6 bases). Per the germline V gene, CDR1 is SGHRS and CDR2 is YFSETQ. V lost 3 bases and J 3 bases, leaving 24 bases between the germline ends. CDR3 length equals 18 residues. CDR3 sequence reads: CASSSAPPGHLTDYGYTF. Written as DNA, the CDR3 is TGCGCCAGCAGCTCCGCCCCTCCGGGACATTTAACAGACTATGGCTACACCTTC. The full variable domain, in which reference TRBV5-1 and TRBJ1-2 provide the parts outside the CDR3, is KAGVTQTPRYLIKTRGQQVTLSCSPISGHRSVSWYQQTPGQGLQFLFEYFSETQRNKGNFPGRFSGRQFSNSRSEMNVSTLELGDSALYLCASSSAPPGHLTDYGYTFGSGTRLTVV.

This chain uses TRBV11-3 with TRBJ2-5; perhaps TRBD2 as D (7 bases). CDR1 is SGHNT and CDR2 is YENEEA in the germline V gene. This CDR3 has 15 residues. The V end lost 1 base, the J end lost 4 bases, and 13 bases lay between the germline ends. The chain's CDR3 is CASSLGGGGGETQYF. CDR3 in DNA: TGTGCCAGCAGCTTAGGTGGCGGGGGCGGAGAGACCCAGTACTTC.

The chain is built from TRBV6-5 and TRBJ1-5; D gene unclear. V lost 4 bases and J 7 bases, leaving 20 bases between the germline ends. Germline loops: CDR1 MNHEY, CDR2 SVGAGI. CDR3 length equals 16 residues. The CDR3 reads CASSSAIGVGGQPQHF. In DNA form, the CDR3 reads TGTGCCAGCAGTTCCGCCATCGGGGTCGGAGGACAGCCCCAGCATTTT.

The J gene is TRBJ1-2, the V gene TRBV2, with D hard to call. The germline V gene has CDR1 SNHLY and CDR2 FYNNEI. The V end was cut by 2 bases, the J end by 6 bases, with 7 bases between. The CDR3 is 12 residues long. The CDR3 region has the DNA TGTGCCAGCAGTGAATCGACCGATGGCTACACCTTC. Its protein is CASSESTDGYTF.

This clone was seen a single time. The chain is built from TRBV2 and TRBJ2-5, with D unclear. CDR3 length: 14 amino acids. Germline CDR1 reads SNHLY; CDR2 reads FYNNEI. The V and J ends lost 7 bases and 5 bases respectively, with 17 bases between them. DNA for the CDR3: TGTGCCAGCAATTCCCGGCAGGATGTTGAGACCCAGTACTTC. It is translated as CASNSRQDVETQYF.

The gene calls are TRBV6-5 and TRBJ1-1; D gene unclear. The length of the CDR3 is 13 residues. Germline values: CDR1 MNHEY, CDR2 SVGAGI. The V end was cut by 2 bases, the J end by 6 bases, with 10 bases between. In DNA form, the CDR3 reads TGTGCCAGCAGTTACCTCCATGGGTCTGAAGCTTTCTTT. Translating gives CASSYLHGSEAFF.

The chain is built from TRBV28 and TRBJ1-2; D is unclear. V lost 2 bases, J lost 0 bases, and 10 bases lay in between. Germline CDR1 and CDR2: MDHEN and SYDVKM. The CDR3 is 15 residues long. The CDR3 protein is CASSLKPGANYGYTF. DNA of the CDR3: TGTGCCAGCAGTTTAAAACCGGGAGCTAACTATGGCTACACCTTC.

V gene TRBV12-3 or TRBV12-4 combines with J gene TRBJ1-5; tentative D call: TRBD1 (6 bases). V gave up 5 bases and J gave up 3 bases, with 8 bases separating them. CDR3 length: 13 amino acids. The CDR3 reads CASSGQTNQPQHF. CDR3 nucleotides: TGTGCCAGCAGTGGACAGACCAATCAGCCCCAGCATTTT.

This clone was found a few times. The chain combines TRBV29-1 with TRBJ2-3; 10 bases fit TRBD2. V trimming: 3 bases; J trimming: 3 bases; junction bases outside the gene matches: 9. Germline values: CDR1 SQVTM, CDR2 ANQGSEA. The length of the CDR3 is 16 residues. The CDR3 bases are TGCAGCGTTGATGGGCTAGCGGGAGACGGGACAGATACGCAGTATTTT. Residues: CSVDGLAGDGTDTQYF.

The V and J genes are TRBV7-6 and TRBJ1-2; no reliable D call. The V end lost 5 bases, the J end lost 0 bases, and 16 bases lay between the germline ends. The CDR3 length is 16 residues. Germline V lookup: CDR1 SGHVS, CDR2 FNYEAQ. CDR3 sequence reads: CASSPSLAGANYGYTF. The CDR3 coding sequence is TGTGCCAGCAGCCCGTCCCTGGCCGGGGCTAACTATGGCTACACCTTC.

This clone was picked up a small number of times. The rearrangement links TRBV5-1 to TRBJ2-6; a possible D gene is TRBD2 (5 bases). Trimming removed 3 bases from V and 2 bases from J, with 9 bases in between. Germline lookup yields CDR1 SGHRS and CDR2 YFSETQ. This CDR3 contains 15 residues. DNA of the CDR3: TGCGCCAGCAGCTCTAGCTGGCCTGGGGCCAACGTCCTGACTTTC. Protein product: CASSSSWPGANVLTF.